Listed here are 4 T cell receptor beta chains from one sample, sequenced in a study of glioma-infiltrating T cells after dendritic cell vaccination. The method was immunoSEQ multiplex PCR; TCRdb's version includes in-frame clones alone and lacks a portion of them. The sample includes roughly 90,000 clones, over 75% seen only once; the top ten take more than 15%. The sample in question was blood, obtained before dendritic cell vaccination. These receptors all come from a human donor with glioblastoma.

The rearrangement links TRBV11-1 to TRBJ2-7; maybe TRBD1 (5 bases). This CDR3 contains 15 residues. The V gene's germline CDR1 is SGHAT and CDR2 FQDESV (reference sequence). V lost 5 bases, J lost 2 bases, and 16 bases lay in between. In DNA, the CDR3 is TGTGCCAGCAGCGCGACTTTAACAGGAACCTACGAGCAGTACTTC. Protein: CASSATLTGTYEQYF.

The chain uses TRBV6-5 and TRBJ1-4, with D perhaps matching TRBD1 (5 bases). The CDR3 sequence is 14 residues long. The V end lost 5 bases, the J end lost 3 bases, and 10 bases lay between the germline ends. CDR1 and CDR2 (germline): MNHEY, SVGAGI. CDR3 coding DNA: TGTGCCAGCAGTCCGGGGGGTCCTAATGAAAAACTGTTTTTT. This gives the protein CASSPGGPNEKLFF.

The chain carries TRBV7-9 and TRBJ2-7; 8 bases fit TRBD2. There are 15 residues in the CDR3. Germline CDR1 is SEHNR and CDR2 is FQNEAQ (reference sequence). The V segment lost 4 bases and the J segment 0 bases; nucleotides outside the gene matches: 5. CDR3 sequence (DNA): TGTGCCAGCAGCTCGGAGCGGGAGTACTCCTACGAGCAGTACTTC. Its protein is CASSSEREYSYEQYF. Full variable domain (missing parts from reference TRBV7-9 and TRBJ2-7): DTGVSQNPRHKITKRGQNVTFRCDPISEHNRLYWYRQTLGQGPEFLTYFQNEAQLEKSRLLSDRFSAERPKGSFSTLEIQRTEQGDSAMYLCASSSEREYSYEQYFGPGTRLTVT.

The chain employs TRBV10-3 and TRBJ1-6; a possible D gene is TRBD1 (6 bases). The germline V and J ends were trimmed by 4 bases and 10 bases, with 14 bases remaining between them. Per germline, CDR1 ENHRY and CDR2 SYGVKD. The CDR3 has 14 amino acids. The CDR3 DNA reads as TGTGCCATCAGTGGGGTACAGGGTGGGTCACCCCTCCACTTT. Amino acids: CAISGVQGGSPLHF.